This is a list of T cell receptor beta chains from one sample in a study of control samples from healthy donors and cancer patients. Clones were sequenced by immunoSEQ multiplex PCR, and TCRdb holds only the in-frame ones, with some missing. The data hold approximately 100,000 clones, with around 89% observed a single time. Sample: blood. The receptors come from a man aged 30-40 years in good health. Both conserved end residues are part of each CDR3. D genes are given only for firm matches. Part of the rows lack a size; the others show once, few, many or a class for expanded clones.

v_gene	j_gene	abundance	d_gene	CDR3nt	CDR3aa
TRBV7-8	TRBJ2-1	.	.	TGTGCCAGCACCCAATCCCCGGGGTTTGAGCAGTTCTTC	CASTQSPGFEQFF
TRBV12-3/TRBV12-4	TRBJ2-7	.	.	TGTGCCAGCAGTTCCAGGTTCTACGAGCAGTACTTC	CASSSRFYEQYF
TRBV5-6	TRBJ2-1	.	TRBD2	TGTGCCAGCAGCTTGGGTCTAGCGGGTAATTGGGATGAGCAGTTCTTC	CASSLGLAGNWDEQFF
TRBV7-2	TRBJ1-1	.	.	TGTGCCAGCAGCTTAGCCTCCGAGGCTGAAGCTTTCTTT	CASSLASEAEAFF
TRBV7-9	TRBJ1-6	.	.	TGTGCCAGCAGCTTAGAATACCAGAATAATTCACCCCTCCACTTT	CASSLEYQNNSPLHF
TRBV2	TRBJ2-5	few	.	TGTGCCAGCAAACAGGAAGAGACCCAGTACTTC	CASKQEETQYF
TRBV7-8	TRBJ2-3	.	TRBD2	TGTGCCAGCAGGCTAGCGGGCCTCACAGATACGCAGTATTTT	CASRLAGLTDTQYF
TRBV30	TRBJ1-2	.	.	TGTGCCCGATCAACGCCGGGACGTCGGTATGGCTACACCTTC	CARSTPGRRYGYTF
TRBV21-1	TRBJ2-2	.	.	TGTGCCAGCACCCTGACCGGGGAGCTGTTTTTT	CASTLTGELFF
TRBV19	TRBJ2-5	.	.	TGTGCCAGTAGCGGGACCCGGGTGGGGGAGACCCAGTACTTC	CASSGTRVGETQYF
TRBV10-1	TRBJ2-5	.	.	TGCGCCAGCAGTGAGTCTTGGGTCCAAGAGACCCAGTACTTC	CASSESWVQETQYF
TRBV7-8	TRBJ1-6	.	.	TGTGCCAGCAGCTCGGTTGGAGGAGGGGCACCTAATTCACCCCTCCACTTT	CASSSVGGGAPNSPLHF
TRBV27	TRBJ1-3	.	.	TGTGCCAGCAGTATAACCTCTGGAAACACCATATATTTT	CASSITSGNTIYF
TRBV7-9	TRBJ2-3	.	TRBD1	TGTGCCAGCTACTTAGAGTTGACAGGGGACACAGATACGCAGTATTTT	CASYLELTGDTDTQYF
TRBV18	TRBJ1-4	.	.	TGTGCCAGCTCAAACAGGGAGGGCGAGAGTGAAAAACTGTTTTTT	CASSNREGESEKLFF
TRBV10-1	TRBJ1-1	.	.	TGCGCCAGCAGTGCGGGGGGGGGCCGGAACACTGAAGCTTTCTTT	CASSAGGGRNTEAFF
TRBV24-1	TRBJ1-5	.	.	TGTGCCACCAGTTACGGGGATCAGCCCCAGCATTTT	CATSYGDQPQHF
TRBV5-4	TRBJ2-2	.	.	TGTGCCAGCAGCTTGGCAGCGGTTGACACCGGGGAGCTGTTTTTT	CASSLAAVDTGELFF
TRBV3-1/TRBV3-2	TRBJ2-1	.	TRBD2	TGTGCCAGCAGCCCGGAACGCTCTTCTAGCGGGAGGGCGAACAATGAGCAGTTCTTC	CASSPERSSSGRANNEQFF
TRBV10-3	TRBJ1-2	.	.	TGTGCCATCAGATCAGGGCAGGGCGGAGAACGGAACTATGGCTACACCTTC	CAIRSGQGGERNYGYTF
TRBV6-6	TRBJ1-5	few	TRBD1	TGTGCCAGCAGTAGCGGACAGGGCCTTCAGCCCCAGCATTTT	CASSSGQGLQPQHF
TRBV5-4	TRBJ1-2	.	TRBD1	TGTGCCAGCAGCTTAGGGGACAGGGAGATCTATGGCTACACCTTC	CASSLGDREIYGYTF
TRBV2	TRBJ1-2	.	TRBD1	TGTGCCAGCAGTCCCAGGACAGGGAAAGAGTACGGCTACACCTTC	CASSPRTGKEYGYTF
TRBV11-2	TRBJ2-3	.	TRBD2	TGTGCCAGCAGCCCGACTAGCGGCACAGATACGCAGTATTTT	CASSPTSGTDTQYF